Listed below are T cell receptor beta chains from one sample, sequenced in a study of shared clonotypes between healthy human individuals. Only in-frame clones appear in the TCRdb table, and some are missing; sequencing was by immunoSEQ multiplex PCR. The table records hundreds of thousands of clones, around two thirds of them present only once. Sequenced input: memory CD4+ T cells sorted from blood. These receptors all come from a woman in her 30s in good health. Each CDR3 is given with its conserved first and last residue. Fields, in order: D gene, V gene, J gene, clone size, CDR3 DNA, CDR3 protein. The D gene is left open where the match is weak. A row's size may be missing; if present it is once, few, many or a size class.

D gene: TRBD1
V gene: TRBV19
J gene: TRBJ2-3
clone size: .
CDR3 DNA: TGTGCAAGTGGTAGTCGGGACAGGGGTGATACGCAGTATTTT
CDR3 protein: CASGSRDRGDTQYF

D gene: TRBD1
V gene: TRBV18
J gene: TRBJ2-4
clone size: .
CDR3 DNA: TGTGCCAGCTCACCGAAGGGACAGTCAGGGGCCAAAAACATTCAGTACTTC
CDR3 protein: CASSPKGQSGAKNIQYF

D gene: .
V gene: TRBV6-5
J gene: TRBJ1-1
clone size: .
CDR3 DNA: TGTGCCAGCAGTTCGCAGGGACGGGTCACTGAAGCTTTCTTT
CDR3 protein: CASSSQGRVTEAFF

D gene: TRBD2
V gene: TRBV5-1
J gene: TRBJ2-1
clone size: few
CDR3 DNA: TGCGCCAGCGGCCTAGCGGGAAGCAATGAGCAGTTCTTC
CDR3 protein: CASGLAGSNEQFF

D gene: .
V gene: TRBV29-1
J gene: TRBJ2-2
clone size: .
CDR3 DNA: TGCAGCGCCAGACAGTCAACAAGCCCCGGGGAGCTGTTTTTT
CDR3 protein: CSARQSTSPGELFF

D gene: .
V gene: TRBV7-2
J gene: TRBJ2-1
clone size: few
CDR3 DNA: TGTGCCAGCAGCTTAAGGGGAGTTTCTAGAAATGAGCAGTTCTTC
CDR3 protein: CASSLRGVSRNEQFF

D gene: .
V gene: TRBV21-1
J gene: TRBJ1-2
clone size: .
CDR3 DNA: TGTGCCAGCAGCAGGTCGGGACAGGGCGTTTATGGCTACACCTTC
CDR3 protein: CASSRSGQGVYGYTF

D gene: .
V gene: TRBV6-1
J gene: TRBJ2-7
clone size: .
CDR3 DNA: TGTGCCAGCAGTGAAGCATCGCGGGGAGTTATGAACTACGAGCAGTACTTC
CDR3 protein: CASSEASRGVMNYEQYF

D gene: .
V gene: TRBV30
J gene: TRBJ2-2
clone size: .
CDR3 DNA: TGTGCCTGGAGTGTACCCGGGACAAAGGCCGGGGAGCTGTTTTTT
CDR3 protein: CAWSVPGTKAGELFF

D gene: TRBD2
V gene: TRBV2
J gene: TRBJ2-5
clone size: .
CDR3 DNA: TGTGCCAGCAGTTGGACTAGCGGGAGCGAGACCCAGTACTTC
CDR3 protein: CASSWTSGSETQYF

D gene: TRBD2
V gene: TRBV30
J gene: TRBJ2-3
clone size: .
CDR3 DNA: TGTGCCTGGATAGAGGGACCGGGACTAGCGGGGACAGATACGCAGTATTTT
CDR3 protein: CAWIEGPGLAGTDTQYF

D gene: .
V gene: TRBV10-2
J gene: TRBJ1-4
clone size: .
CDR3 DNA: TGCGCCAGCAGTGACATTGCAACTAATGAAAAACTGTTTTTT
CDR3 protein: CASSDIATNEKLFF

D gene: .
V gene: TRBV6-5
J gene: TRBJ2-7
clone size: few
CDR3 DNA: TGTGCCAGCAACAACCCCTCGAGCGAGCAGTACTTC
CDR3 protein: CASNNPSSEQYF

D gene: .
V gene: TRBV19
J gene: TRBJ1-5
clone size: .
CDR3 DNA: TGTGCCAGTAGTAAGGGTCAGCCCCAGCATTTT
CDR3 protein: CASSKGQPQHF

D gene: .
V gene: TRBV4-1
J gene: TRBJ2-1
clone size: .
CDR3 DNA: TGCGCCAGCAGCCAAGATGGCGGGAACCCCTACAATGAGCAGTTCTTC
CDR3 protein: CASSQDGGNPYNEQFF

D gene: TRBD2
V gene: TRBV11-2
J gene: TRBJ2-7
clone size: many
CDR3 DNA: TGTGCCAGCAGCGCCCAGCGGGACTCCTACGAGCAGTACTTC
CDR3 protein: CASSAQRDSYEQYF

D gene: .
V gene: TRBV6-5
J gene: TRBJ2-5
clone size: .
CDR3 DNA: TGTGCCAGCACGGCACAGGATCAAGAGACCCAGTACTTC
CDR3 protein: CASTAQDQETQYF

D gene: TRBD1
V gene: TRBV19
J gene: TRBJ2-2
clone size: once
CDR3 DNA: TGTGCCAGTAGTTGGGGACAGGCCGGGGAGCTGTTTTTT
CDR3 protein: CASSWGQAGELFF

D gene: TRBD2
V gene: TRBV5-1
J gene: TRBJ2-1
clone size: once
CDR3 DNA: TGCGCCAGCAGCCCGGGACTAGCGGGATCTGAGCAGTTCTTC
CDR3 protein: CASSPGLAGSEQFF

D gene: .
V gene: TRBV5-1
J gene: TRBJ2-1
clone size: .
CDR3 DNA: TGCGCCAGCAGCTTAACTATTAGCTCCTACAATGAGCAGTTCTTC
CDR3 protein: CASSLTISSYNEQFF

D gene: TRBD1
V gene: TRBV10-3
J gene: TRBJ2-7
clone size: .
CDR3 DNA: TGTGCCATCAGGAGGGACAGTAACTCCTACGAGCAGTACTTC
CDR3 protein: CAIRRDSNSYEQYF

D gene: .
V gene: TRBV2
J gene: TRBJ1-1
clone size: .
CDR3 DNA: TGTGCCAGCAGTGAATTTGAGGTTATTAGCACTGAAGCTTTCTTT
CDR3 protein: CASSEFEVISTEAFF

D gene: TRBD1
V gene: TRBV18
J gene: TRBJ2-2
clone size: .
CDR3 DNA: TGTGCCAGCTCACCAGGGGACAGGGGAACCGGGGAGCTGTTTTTT
CDR3 protein: CASSPGDRGTGELFF

D gene: TRBD1
V gene: TRBV10-3
J gene: TRBJ1-5
clone size: .
CDR3 DNA: TGTGCCATCAGTCGGGGACAGGGGAAGGATCAGCCCCAGCATTTT
CDR3 protein: CAISRGQGKDQPQHF

D gene: .
V gene: TRBV5-6
J gene: TRBJ1-2
clone size: once
CDR3 DNA: TGTGCCAGCAGCTTGGCCATGAGGGGCGGGAACTATGGCTACACCTTC
CDR3 protein: CASSLAMRGGNYGYTF

D gene: .
V gene: TRBV7-2
J gene: TRBJ2-7
clone size: .
CDR3 DNA: TGTGCCAGCAGCTACGGACAGTACGAGCAGTACTTC
CDR3 protein: CASSYGQYEQYF

D gene: TRBD1
V gene: TRBV10-3
J gene: TRBJ2-7
clone size: .
CDR3 DNA: TGTGCCATCAGGGGGACAGGGTGGCACGAGCAGTACTTC
CDR3 protein: CAIRGTGWHEQYF

D gene: .
V gene: TRBV5-1
J gene: TRBJ2-5
clone size: few
CDR3 DNA: TGCGCCAGCAGCTTGGGGTCGGTCTGGGAGACCCAGTACTTC
CDR3 protein: CASSLGSVWETQYF

D gene: .
V gene: TRBV5-1
J gene: TRBJ2-1
clone size: .
CDR3 DNA: TGCGCCAGCAGCTTGGACTCTTCGTCCTACAATGAGCAGTTCTTC
CDR3 protein: CASSLDSSSYNEQFF

D gene: .
V gene: TRBV4-2
J gene: TRBJ2-1
clone size: .
CDR3 DNA: TGTGCCAGCAGCTTGCAGGCAGGGCGCAAGGATGAGCAGTTCTTC
CDR3 protein: CASSLQAGRKDEQFF

D gene: TRBD1
V gene: TRBV7-9
J gene: TRBJ1-4
clone size: .
CDR3 DNA: TGTGCCAGCAGCCTAAGACAGGGGTCTAAAACTAATGAAAAACTGTTTTTT
CDR3 protein: CASSLRQGSKTNEKLFF

D gene: .
V gene: TRBV5-1
J gene: TRBJ1-5
clone size: few
CDR3 DNA: TGCGCCAGCAGCTTGAGCGGAGCTCTCAATCAGCCCCAGCATTTT
CDR3 protein: CASSLSGALNQPQHF

D gene: TRBD1
V gene: TRBV27
J gene: TRBJ2-1
clone size: .
CDR3 DNA: TGTGCCAGCAGTACGGATCCGGGACAGGGTAATGAGCAGTTCTTC
CDR3 protein: CASSTDPGQGNEQFF

D gene: TRBD1
V gene: TRBV7-7
J gene: TRBJ2-4
clone size: .
CDR3 DNA: TGTGCCAGCAGCTTAGAGGGACAGGGGGCAGGAGGAGACATTCAGTACTTC
CDR3 protein: CASSLEGQGAGGDIQYF

D gene: .
V gene: TRBV28
J gene: TRBJ1-5
clone size: .
CDR3 DNA: TGTGCCAGCAGCCCAAGCTCCCAATATCGGCCCCAGCATTTT
CDR3 protein: CASSPSSQYRPQHF

D gene: .
V gene: TRBV11-1
J gene: TRBJ2-2
clone size: .
CDR3 DNA: TGTGCCAGCAGCTGGTTTACCGGGGAGCTGTTTTTT
CDR3 protein: CASSWFTGELFF

D gene: TRBD1
V gene: TRBV4-1
J gene: TRBJ2-6
clone size: .
CDR3 DNA: TGCGCCAGCAGCCAAAGCAGGGGGACCGGGGCCAACGTCCTGACTTTC
CDR3 protein: CASSQSRGTGANVLTF

D gene: .
V gene: TRBV2
J gene: TRBJ1-5
clone size: few
CDR3 DNA: TGTGCCAGCATGAAGGAGGTCAATCAGCCCCAGCATTTT
CDR3 protein: CASMKEVNQPQHF

D gene: .
V gene: TRBV10-2
J gene: TRBJ2-2
clone size: .
CDR3 DNA: TGCGCCAGCAGTGAGCTTGCGAACACCGGGGAGCTGTTTTTT
CDR3 protein: CASSELANTGELFF

D gene: TRBD1
V gene: TRBV4-1
J gene: TRBJ1-5
clone size: once
CDR3 DNA: TGCGCCAGCAGCCATCCGGGACAGGGACTGTCAGCCCAGCATTTT
CDR3 protein: CASSHPGQGLSAQHF

D gene: .
V gene: TRBV5-6
J gene: TRBJ2-7
clone size: .
CDR3 DNA: TGTGCCAGCAGCTCCGGGTGGGGACGGACCCTGGCCTCCTACGAGCAGTACTTC
CDR3 protein: CASSSGWGRTLASYEQYF

D gene: .
V gene: TRBV6-1
J gene: TRBJ2-7
clone size: .
CDR3 DNA: TGTGCCAGCAGACTAACATCGACCAACGAGCAGTACTTC
CDR3 protein: CASRLTSTNEQYF

D gene: .
V gene: TRBV28
J gene: TRBJ2-7
clone size: few
CDR3 DNA: TGTGCCAGCGAGAGGGAGCTCGAGCAGTACTTC
CDR3 protein: CASERELEQYF

D gene: TRBD1
V gene: TRBV18
J gene: TRBJ2-3
clone size: .
CDR3 DNA: TGTGCCAGCTCACCAGTCCCAGGGGGATCCACAGATACGCAGTATTTT
CDR3 protein: CASSPVPGGSTDTQYF

D gene: .
V gene: TRBV7-2
J gene: TRBJ2-7
clone size: .
CDR3 DNA: TGTGCCAGCAGCTTGGGGATTTACGGCGAGCAGTACTTC
CDR3 protein: CASSLGIYGEQYF

D gene: .
V gene: TRBV7-9
J gene: TRBJ1-3
clone size: few
CDR3 DNA: TGTGCCAGCAGCTTAGGAGTCGATAACTCTGGAAACACCATATATTTT
CDR3 protein: CASSLGVDNSGNTIYF

D gene: .
V gene: TRBV30
J gene: TRBJ2-7
clone size: .
CDR3 DNA: TGTGCCTGGAGTGGGATGCGGGAGCAGTACTTC
CDR3 protein: CAWSGMREQYF

D gene: .
V gene: TRBV28
J gene: TRBJ2-1
clone size: once
CDR3 DNA: TGTGCCAGCAGTTTGTATGGGGGGAGAAATGAGCAGTTCTTC
CDR3 protein: CASSLYGGRNEQFF

D gene: TRBD1
V gene: TRBV19
J gene: TRBJ1-2
clone size: .
CDR3 DNA: TGTGCCAGTACCCTTGGGACAGGCCATAACTATGGCTACACCTTC
CDR3 protein: CASTLGTGHNYGYTF

D gene: .
V gene: TRBV28
J gene: TRBJ2-7
clone size: .
CDR3 DNA: TGTGCCACCAACAGGGGACTCTACTACGAGCAGTACTTC
CDR3 protein: CATNRGLYYEQYF

D gene: TRBD2
V gene: TRBV4-1
J gene: TRBJ2-1
clone size: .
CDR3 DNA: TGCGCCAGCAGCCAAGGAGATGGCGGGAGGGCGGGGTACAATGAGCAGTTCTTC
CDR3 protein: CASSQGDGGRAGYNEQFF

D gene: .
V gene: TRBV2
J gene: TRBJ1-5
clone size: few
CDR3 DNA: TGTGCCAGCAGTGCTCGACAGGGCAATCAGCCCCAGCATTTT
CDR3 protein: CASSARQGNQPQHF

D gene: .
V gene: TRBV28
J gene: TRBJ2-1
clone size: .
CDR3 DNA: TGTGCCAGCAAGCGGTACAATGAGCAGTTCTTC
CDR3 protein: CASKRYNEQFF

D gene: .
V gene: TRBV30
J gene: TRBJ2-3
clone size: .
CDR3 DNA: TGTGCCTTAGATAAGAACGCAGATACGCAGTATTTT
CDR3 protein: CALDKNADTQYF